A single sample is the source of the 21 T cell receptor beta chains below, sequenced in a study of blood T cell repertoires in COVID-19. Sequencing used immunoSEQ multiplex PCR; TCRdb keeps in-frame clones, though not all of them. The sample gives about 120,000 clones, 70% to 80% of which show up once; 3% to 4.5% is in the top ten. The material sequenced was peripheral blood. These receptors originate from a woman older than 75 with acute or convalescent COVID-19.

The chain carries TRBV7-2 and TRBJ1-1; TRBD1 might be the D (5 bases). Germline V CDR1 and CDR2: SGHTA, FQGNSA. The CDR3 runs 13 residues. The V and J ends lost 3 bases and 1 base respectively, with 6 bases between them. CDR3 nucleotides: TGTGCCAGCAGCTTCCAGGGGAACACTGAAGCTTTCTTT. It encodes CASSFQGNTEAFF.

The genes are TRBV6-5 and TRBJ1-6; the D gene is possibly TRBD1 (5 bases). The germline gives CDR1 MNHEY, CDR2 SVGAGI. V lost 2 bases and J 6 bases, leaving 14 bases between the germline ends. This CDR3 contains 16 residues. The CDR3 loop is CASSYGRVGINSPLHF. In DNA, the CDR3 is TGTGCCAGCAGTTACGGCAGGGTGGGAATTAATTCACCCCTCCACTTT.

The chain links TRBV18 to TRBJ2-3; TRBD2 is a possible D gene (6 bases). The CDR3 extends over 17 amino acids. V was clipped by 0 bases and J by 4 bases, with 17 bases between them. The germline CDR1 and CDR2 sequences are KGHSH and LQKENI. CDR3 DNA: TGTGCCAGCTCACCACCGAAAACGGGAGTAGGGGCAGATACGCAGTATTTT. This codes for CASSPPKTGVGADTQYF.

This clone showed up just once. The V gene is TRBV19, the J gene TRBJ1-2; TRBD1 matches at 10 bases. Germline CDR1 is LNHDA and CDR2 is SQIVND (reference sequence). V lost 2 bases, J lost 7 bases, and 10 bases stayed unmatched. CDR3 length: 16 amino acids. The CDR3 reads CASSIFKGQGSTGYTF. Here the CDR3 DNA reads TGTGCCAGTAGTATATTTAAGGGACAGGGGAGTACTGGCTACACCTTC.

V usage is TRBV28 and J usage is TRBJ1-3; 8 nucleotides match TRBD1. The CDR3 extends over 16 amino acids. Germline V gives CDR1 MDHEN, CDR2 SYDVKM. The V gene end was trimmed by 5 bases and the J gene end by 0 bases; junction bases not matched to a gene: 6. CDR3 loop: CASSPGQGVSGNTIYF. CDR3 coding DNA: TGTGCCAGCAGTCCCGGACAGGGTGTCTCTGGAAACACCATATATTTT.

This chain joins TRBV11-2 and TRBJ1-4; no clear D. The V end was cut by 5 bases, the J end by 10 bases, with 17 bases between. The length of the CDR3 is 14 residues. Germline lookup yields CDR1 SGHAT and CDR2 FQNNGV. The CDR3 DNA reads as TGTGCCAGCAGCCCACTGAATGGGCCCCGAAAACTGTTTTTT. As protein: CASSPLNGPRKLFF.

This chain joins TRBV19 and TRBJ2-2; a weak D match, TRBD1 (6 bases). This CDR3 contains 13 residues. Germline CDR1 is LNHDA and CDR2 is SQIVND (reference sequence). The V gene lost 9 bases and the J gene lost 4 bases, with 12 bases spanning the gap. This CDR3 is CASNWGRTGELFF. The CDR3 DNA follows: TGTGCCAGCAATTGGGGGCGCACCGGGGAGCTGTTTTTT.

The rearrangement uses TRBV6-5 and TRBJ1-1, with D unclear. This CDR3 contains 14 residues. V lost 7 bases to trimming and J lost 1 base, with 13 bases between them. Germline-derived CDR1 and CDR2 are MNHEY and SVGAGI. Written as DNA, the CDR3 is TGTGCCAGCACACTCGCGGCGGAGAACACTGAAGCTTTCTTT. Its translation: CASTLAAENTEAFF.

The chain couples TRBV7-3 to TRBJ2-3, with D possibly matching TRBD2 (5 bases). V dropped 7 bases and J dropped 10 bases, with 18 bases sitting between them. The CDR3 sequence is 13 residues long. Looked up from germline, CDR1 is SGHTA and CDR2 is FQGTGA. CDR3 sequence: CASTSTSTGSQYF. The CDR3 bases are TGTGCCAGCACCTCGACTTCAACGGGGTCGCAGTATTTT. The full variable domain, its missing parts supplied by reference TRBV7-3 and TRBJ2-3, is GAGVSQTPSNKVTEKGKYVELRCDPISGHTALYWYRQSLGQGPEFLIYFQGTGAADDSGLPNDRFFAVRPEGSVSTLKIQRTERGDSAVYLCASTSTSTGSQYFGPGTRLTVL.

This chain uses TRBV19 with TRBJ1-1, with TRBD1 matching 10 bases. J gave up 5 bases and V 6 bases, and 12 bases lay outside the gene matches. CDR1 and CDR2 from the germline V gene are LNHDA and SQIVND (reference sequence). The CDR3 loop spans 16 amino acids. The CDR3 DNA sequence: TGTGCCAGTAGCAAGTTGATTGGACAGGGGGGTACTGAAGCTTTCTTT. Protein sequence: CASSKLIGQGGTEAFF.

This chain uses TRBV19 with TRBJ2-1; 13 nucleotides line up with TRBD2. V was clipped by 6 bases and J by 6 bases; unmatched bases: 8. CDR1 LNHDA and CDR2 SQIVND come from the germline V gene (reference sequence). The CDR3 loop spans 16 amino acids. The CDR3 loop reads CASRMNGLAGVNEQFF. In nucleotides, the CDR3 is TGTGCCAGTAGGATGAACGGACTAGCGGGAGTCAATGAGCAGTTCTTC.

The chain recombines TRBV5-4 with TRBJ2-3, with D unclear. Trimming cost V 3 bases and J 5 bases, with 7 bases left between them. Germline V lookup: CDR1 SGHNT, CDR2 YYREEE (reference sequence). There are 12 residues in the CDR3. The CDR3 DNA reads TGTGCCAGCAGCTCCTACAGAGATACGCAGTATTTT. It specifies CASSSYRDTQYF.

The DNA of the CDR3 is TGTGCCAGCAGTCCACCACAGGGGGCCAACGTCCTGACTTTC. This encodes CASSPPQGANVLTF. The rearrangement uses TRBV28 and TRBJ2-6; D call uncertain. CDR3 length equals 14 residues. V dropped 5 bases and J dropped 4 bases, with 9 bases sitting between them. Germline CDR1 is MDHEN and CDR2 is SYDVKM.

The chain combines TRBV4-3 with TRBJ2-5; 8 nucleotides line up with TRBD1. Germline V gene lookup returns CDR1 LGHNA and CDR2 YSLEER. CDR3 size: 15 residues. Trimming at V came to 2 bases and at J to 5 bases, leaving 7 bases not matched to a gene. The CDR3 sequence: CASSQQQGVWETQYF. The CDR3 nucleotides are TGCGCCAGCAGCCAACAACAGGGGGTCTGGGAGACCCAGTACTTC.

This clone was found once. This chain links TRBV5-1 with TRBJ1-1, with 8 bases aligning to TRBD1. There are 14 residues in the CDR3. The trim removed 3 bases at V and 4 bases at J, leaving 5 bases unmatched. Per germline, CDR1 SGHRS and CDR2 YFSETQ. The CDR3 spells CASSWTGQGTEAFF. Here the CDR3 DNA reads TGCGCCAGCAGCTGGACAGGGCAGGGCACTGAAGCTTTCTTT.

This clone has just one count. The CDR3 region has the DNA TGTGCCAGCCGCGACAGCCTCTCTGGAAACACCATATATTTT. It codes for CASRDSLSGNTIYF. V and J are TRBV6-5 and TRBJ1-3; the D gene is possibly TRBD1 (5 bases). The CDR3 length is 14 residues. V lost 8 bases and J 0 bases, leaving 11 bases between the germline ends. CDR1 and CDR2 (germline): MNHEY, SVGAGI.

The CDR3: CASSEWQADGYTF. Written as DNA, the CDR3 is TGTGCCAGCAGTGAATGGCAGGCAGATGGCTACACCTTC. The chain recombines TRBV2 with TRBJ1-2; D ambiguous. CDR1 is SNHLY and CDR2 is FYNNEI in the germline V gene. With 2 bases removed from V and 6 bases from J, the gap between germline ends came to 10 bases. CDR3 length equals 13 residues.

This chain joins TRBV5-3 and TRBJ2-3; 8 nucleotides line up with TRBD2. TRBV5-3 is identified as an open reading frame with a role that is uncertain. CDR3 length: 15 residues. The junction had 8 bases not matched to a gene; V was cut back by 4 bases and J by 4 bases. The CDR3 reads CARSPLEREPDTQYF. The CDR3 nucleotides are TGTGCCAGAAGCCCTTTGGAGCGGGAGCCAGATACGCAGTATTTT.

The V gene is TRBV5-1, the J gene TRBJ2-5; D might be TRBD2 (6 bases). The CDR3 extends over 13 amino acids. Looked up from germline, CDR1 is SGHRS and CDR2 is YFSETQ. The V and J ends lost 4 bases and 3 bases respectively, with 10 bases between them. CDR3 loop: CASSRVAEETQYF. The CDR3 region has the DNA TGCGCCAGCAGCAGGGTAGCGGAAGAGACCCAGTACTTC.

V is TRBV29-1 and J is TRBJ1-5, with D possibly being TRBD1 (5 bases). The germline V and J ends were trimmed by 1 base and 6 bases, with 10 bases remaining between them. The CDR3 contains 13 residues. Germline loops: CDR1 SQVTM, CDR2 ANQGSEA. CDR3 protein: CSVEVGAGQPQHF. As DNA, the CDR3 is TGCAGCGTTGAAGTAGGGGCCGGTCAGCCCCAGCATTTT. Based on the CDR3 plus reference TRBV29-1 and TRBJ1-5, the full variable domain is SAVISQKPSRDICQRGTSLTIQCQVDSQVTMMFWYRQQPGQSLTLIATANQGSEATYESGFVIDKFPISRPNLTFSTLTVSNMSPEDSSIYLCSVEVGAGQPQHFGDGTRLSIL.

The CDR3 spells CASSVGRYYEQYF. The DNA of the CDR3 is TGCGCCAGCAGTGTGGGCAGGTACTACGAGCAGTACTTC. V is TRBV10-1 and J is TRBJ2-7; D uncertain. V lost 4 bases, J lost 3 bases, and 10 bases lay in between. There are 13 residues in the CDR3. The germline gives CDR1 WNHNN, CDR2 SYGVQD (reference sequence).